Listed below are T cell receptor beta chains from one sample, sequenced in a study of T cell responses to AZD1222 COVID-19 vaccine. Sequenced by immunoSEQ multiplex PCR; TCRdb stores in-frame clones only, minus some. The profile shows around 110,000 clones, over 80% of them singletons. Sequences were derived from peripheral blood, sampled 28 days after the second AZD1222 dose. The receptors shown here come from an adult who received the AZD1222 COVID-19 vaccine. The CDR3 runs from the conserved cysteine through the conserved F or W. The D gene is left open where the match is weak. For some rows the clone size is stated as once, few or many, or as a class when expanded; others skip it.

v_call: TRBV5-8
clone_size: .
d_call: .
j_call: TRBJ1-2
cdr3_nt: TGTGCCAGCAGCTTGGGATCCGGTTTTAGGAACTATGGCTACACCTTC
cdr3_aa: CASSLGSGFRNYGYTF

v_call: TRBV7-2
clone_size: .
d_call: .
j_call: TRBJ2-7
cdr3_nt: TGTGCCAGCAGCTTCCGGGAGAACTACGAGCAGTACTTC
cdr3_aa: CASSFRENYEQYF

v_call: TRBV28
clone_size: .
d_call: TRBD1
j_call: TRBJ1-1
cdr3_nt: TGTGCCAGCAGTTTTGTGGGGGGACAGATGAACACTGAAGCTTTCTTT
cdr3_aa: CASSFVGGQMNTEAFF

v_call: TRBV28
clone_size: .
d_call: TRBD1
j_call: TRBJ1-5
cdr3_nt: TGTGCCAGCAGTTTATCCGGCAGGGGGGTCAATCAGCCCCAGCATTTT
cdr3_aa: CASSLSGRGVNQPQHF

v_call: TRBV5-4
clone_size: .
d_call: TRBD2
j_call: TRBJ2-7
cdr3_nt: TGTGCCAGCAGCCCGGATTCGGGACTAACAACCTACGAGCAGTACTTC
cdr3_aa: CASSPDSGLTTYEQYF

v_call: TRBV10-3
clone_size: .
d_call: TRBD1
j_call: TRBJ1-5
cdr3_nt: TGTGCCACGACGTACCGGGACAGGGTAGGGATAATTCAGCCCCAGCATTTT
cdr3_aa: CATTYRDRVGIIQPQHF

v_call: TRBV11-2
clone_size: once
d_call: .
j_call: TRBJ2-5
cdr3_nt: TGTGCCAGCAGCTTAACAGGAGATCAAGAGACCCAGTACTTC
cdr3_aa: CASSLTGDQETQYF

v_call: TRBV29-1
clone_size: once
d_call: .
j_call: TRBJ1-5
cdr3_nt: TGCAGCGTTGCAGGGGGCAATCAGCCCCAGCATTTT
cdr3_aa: CSVAGGNQPQHF

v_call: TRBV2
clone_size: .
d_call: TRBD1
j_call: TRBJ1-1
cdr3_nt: TGTGCCAGCAGCGCTTTAGGACAGGCTGAAGCTTTCTTT
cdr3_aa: CASSALGQAEAFF

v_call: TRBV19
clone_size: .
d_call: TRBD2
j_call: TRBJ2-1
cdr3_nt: TGTGCCAGTAGCCTGACTAGCGGGAGTCGGAATGAGCAGTTCTTC
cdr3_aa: CASSLTSGSRNEQFF

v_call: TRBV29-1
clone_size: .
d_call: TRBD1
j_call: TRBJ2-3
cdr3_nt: TGCAGCGTTGAAGGGGCACAGGGGATAGATACGCAGTATTTT
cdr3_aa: CSVEGAQGIDTQYF

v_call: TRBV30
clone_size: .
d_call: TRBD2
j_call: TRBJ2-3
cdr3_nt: TGTGCCTGGAGTTCCGGGGCGGGAGGATTTACAGATACGCAGTATTTT
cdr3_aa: CAWSSGAGGFTDTQYF

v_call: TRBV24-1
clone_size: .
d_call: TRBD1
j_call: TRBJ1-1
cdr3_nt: TGTGCCACCAATCAGGGGGCGGATACTGAAGCTTTCTTT
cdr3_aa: CATNQGADTEAFF

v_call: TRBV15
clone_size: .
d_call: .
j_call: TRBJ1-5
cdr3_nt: TGTGCCACCGGGAATCAGCCCCAGCATTTT
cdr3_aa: CATGNQPQHF

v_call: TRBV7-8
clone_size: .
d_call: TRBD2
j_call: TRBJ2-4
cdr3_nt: TGTGCCAGCAGCAACCGAGTAGCGGGGGGGCTAAAAAACATTCAGTACTTC
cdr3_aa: CASSNRVAGGLKNIQYF

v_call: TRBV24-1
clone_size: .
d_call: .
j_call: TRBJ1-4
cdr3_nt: TGTGCCACCAGTGATCCGGACCACAGGGAAAAACTGTTTTTT
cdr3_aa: CATSDPDHREKLFF

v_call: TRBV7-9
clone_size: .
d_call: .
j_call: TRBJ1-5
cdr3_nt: TGTGCCAGCAGCTGGGGGAAAGAGGGGCCCCAGCATTTT
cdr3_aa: CASSWGKEGPQHF

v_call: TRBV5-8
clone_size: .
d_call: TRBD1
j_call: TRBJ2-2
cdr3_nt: TGTGCCAGCAGCTTGGAAGGGTCCAGGGGGCGCATCGGGGAGCTGTTTTTT
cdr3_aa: CASSLEGSRGRIGELFF

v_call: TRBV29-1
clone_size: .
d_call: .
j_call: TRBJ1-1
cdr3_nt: TGCAGCGTTAGGGGGATGAACACTGAAGCTTTCTTT
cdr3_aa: CSVRGMNTEAFF

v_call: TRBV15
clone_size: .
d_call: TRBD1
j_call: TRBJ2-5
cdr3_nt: TGTGCCACCAGCAGGGAGACAGGGGATCGGGAGACCCAGTACTTC
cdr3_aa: CATSRETGDRETQYF

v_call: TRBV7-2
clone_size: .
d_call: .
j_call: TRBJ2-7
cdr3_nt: TGTGCCAGCAGCTTAGAAGGGGGGTACATCTACGAGCAGTACTTC
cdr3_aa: CASSLEGGYIYEQYF

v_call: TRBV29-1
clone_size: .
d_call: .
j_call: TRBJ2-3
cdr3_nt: TGCAGCGTTGAAGATGGCGATACGCAGTATTTT
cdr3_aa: CSVEDGDTQYF

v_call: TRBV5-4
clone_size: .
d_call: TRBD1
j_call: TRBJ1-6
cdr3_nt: TGTGCCAGCAGCTTGGACAGGGGATCCTATAATTCACCCCTCCACTTT
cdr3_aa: CASSLDRGSYNSPLHF

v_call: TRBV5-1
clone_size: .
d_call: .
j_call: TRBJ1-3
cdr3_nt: TGCGCCAGCAGCTTCGATGGACGCAACTCTGGAAACACCATATATTTT
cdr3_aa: CASSFDGRNSGNTIYF

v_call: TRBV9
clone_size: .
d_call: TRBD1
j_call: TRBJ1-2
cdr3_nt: TGTGCCAGCAGCGTCGACAGGGACTATGGCTACACCTTC
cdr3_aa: CASSVDRDYGYTF

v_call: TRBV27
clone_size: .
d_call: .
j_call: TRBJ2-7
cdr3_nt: TGTGCCAGCAGTTTGGGGAGGTACTCCTACGAGCAGTACTTC
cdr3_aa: CASSLGRYSYEQYF

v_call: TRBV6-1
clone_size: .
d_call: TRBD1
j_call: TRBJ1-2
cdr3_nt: TGTGCCAGCAGTGACCGGACAGGGGGCAACTATGGCTACACCTTC
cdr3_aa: CASSDRTGGNYGYTF

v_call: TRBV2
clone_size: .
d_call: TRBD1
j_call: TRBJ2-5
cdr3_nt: TGTGCCAGCAGTGAAATCAAGGCAGGGGGCCAAGAGACCCAGTACTTC
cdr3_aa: CASSEIKAGGQETQYF

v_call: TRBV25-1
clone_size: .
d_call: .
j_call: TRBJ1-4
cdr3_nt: TGTGCCAGCAGTGTTAATAGTTGGACAGATGAAAAACTGTTTTTT
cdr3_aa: CASSVNSWTDEKLFF

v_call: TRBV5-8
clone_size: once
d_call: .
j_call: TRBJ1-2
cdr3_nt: TGTGCCAGAAGGTCCTGGGGAGCTAACTATGGCTACACCTTC
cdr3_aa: CARRSWGANYGYTF

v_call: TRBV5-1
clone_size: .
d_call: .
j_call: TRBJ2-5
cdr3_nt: TGCGCCAGCAGCTTCCAGGGCGAGGAGACCCAGTACTTC
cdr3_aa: CASSFQGEETQYF

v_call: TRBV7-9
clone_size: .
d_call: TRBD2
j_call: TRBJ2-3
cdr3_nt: TGTGCCAGCAGCCCAGGGACTAGCGATAGGGATACGCAGTATTTT
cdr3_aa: CASSPGTSDRDTQYF

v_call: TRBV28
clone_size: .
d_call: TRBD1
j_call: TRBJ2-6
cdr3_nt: TGTGCCAGCAGTTTAGGGGGACAGGGGGCGGCTGGGGCCAACGTCCTGACTTTC
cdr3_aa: CASSLGGQGAAGANVLTF

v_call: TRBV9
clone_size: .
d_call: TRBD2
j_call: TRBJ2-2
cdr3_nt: TGTGCCACCAGCGGGGGGAAGTCCGGGGAGCTGTTTTTT
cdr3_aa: CATSGGKSGELFF

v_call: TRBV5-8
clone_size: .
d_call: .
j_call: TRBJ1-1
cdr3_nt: TGTGCCAGCAGCCGCGGGGCAGCCTTCACTGAAGCTTTCTTT
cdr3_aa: CASSRGAAFTEAFF

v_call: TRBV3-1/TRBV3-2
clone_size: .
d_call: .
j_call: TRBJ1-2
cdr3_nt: TGTGCCAGCAGCCAAGAGGGCAGCTACTATGGCTACACCTTC
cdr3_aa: CASSQEGSYYGYTF

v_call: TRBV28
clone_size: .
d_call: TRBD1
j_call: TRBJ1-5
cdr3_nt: TGTGCCAGCAGTCCCCCCGACAGGGGCCGCAATCAGCCCCAGCATTTT
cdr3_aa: CASSPPDRGRNQPQHF

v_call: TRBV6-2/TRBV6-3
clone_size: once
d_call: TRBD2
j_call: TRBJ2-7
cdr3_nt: TGTGCCAGCAGTAGAGGGACTAGCGGAGCCTACGAGCAGTACTTC
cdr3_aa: CASSRGTSGAYEQYF

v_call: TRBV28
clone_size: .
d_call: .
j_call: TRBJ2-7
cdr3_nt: TGTGCCAGCAGTTCCCCGGGGGAGACCTACGAGCAGTACTTC
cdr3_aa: CASSSPGETYEQYF

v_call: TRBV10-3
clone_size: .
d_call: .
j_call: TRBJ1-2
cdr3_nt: TGTGCCATCAGTGAGTCTCGCTATGGCTACACCTTC
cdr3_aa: CAISESRYGYTF

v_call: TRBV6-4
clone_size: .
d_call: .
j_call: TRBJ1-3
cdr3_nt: TGTGCCAGCAGTGACCCCCCAAACACCATATATTTT
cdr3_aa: CASSDPPNTIYF

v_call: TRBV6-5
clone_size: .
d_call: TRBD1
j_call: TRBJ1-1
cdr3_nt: TGTGCCAGCAGCCTGGTACAGGGGGTAGGTTCTGAAGCTTTCTTT
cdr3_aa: CASSLVQGVGSEAFF

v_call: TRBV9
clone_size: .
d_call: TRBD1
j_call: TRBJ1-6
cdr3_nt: TGTGCCAGCAGCTCCGATGGACAGGATAATTCACCCCTCCACTTT
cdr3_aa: CASSSDGQDNSPLHF

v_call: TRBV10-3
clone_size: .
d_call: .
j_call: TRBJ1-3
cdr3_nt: TGTGCCATCACTGGGGGAAATGGAAACACCATATATTTT
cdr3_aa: CAITGGNGNTIYF

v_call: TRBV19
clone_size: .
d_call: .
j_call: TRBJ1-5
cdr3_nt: TGTGCCAGTAGTATAGAGGTTAGGGTCGATCAGCCCCAGCATTTT
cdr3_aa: CASSIEVRVDQPQHF

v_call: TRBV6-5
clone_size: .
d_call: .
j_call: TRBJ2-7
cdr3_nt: TGTGCCAGCAGTTACTCGAGGTCCTACGAGCAGTACTTC
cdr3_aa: CASSYSRSYEQYF

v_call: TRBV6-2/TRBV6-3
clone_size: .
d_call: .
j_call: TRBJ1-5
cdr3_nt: TGTGCCAGCAGTTACTCGGGAGGGGACGATCAGCCCCAGCATTTT
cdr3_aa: CASSYSGGDDQPQHF

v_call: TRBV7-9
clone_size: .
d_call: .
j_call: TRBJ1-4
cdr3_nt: TGTGCCAGCAGCTTAGGTCTCGCGGATATAATGGAAAAACTGTTTTTT
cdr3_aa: CASSLGLADIMEKLFF

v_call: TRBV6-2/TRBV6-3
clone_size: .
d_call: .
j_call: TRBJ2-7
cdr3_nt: TGTGCCAGCAGTTATAGGGGACCCCGGAGGGAGCAGTACTTC
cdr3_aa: CASSYRGPRREQYF

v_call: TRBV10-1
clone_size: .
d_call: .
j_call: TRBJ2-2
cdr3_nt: TGCGCCAGCAGTTCCAGGGTGACCGGGGAGCTGTTTTTT
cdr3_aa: CASSSRVTGELFF

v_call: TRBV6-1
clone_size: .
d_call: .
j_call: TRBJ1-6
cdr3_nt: TGTGCCAGCAGTGTGGTCAGGGGCAACTATAATTCACCCCTCCACTTT
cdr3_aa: CASSVVRGNYNSPLHF

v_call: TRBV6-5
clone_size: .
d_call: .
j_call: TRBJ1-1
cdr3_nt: TGTGCCAGCAGCTTCGCTCACCCGAACACTGAAGCTTTCTTT
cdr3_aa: CASSFAHPNTEAFF

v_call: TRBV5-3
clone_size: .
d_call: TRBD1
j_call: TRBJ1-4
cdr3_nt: TGTGCCAGAAGCTTCGGACAGGGGGCGGGTAATGAAAAACTGTTTTTT
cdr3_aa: CARSFGQGAGNEKLFF

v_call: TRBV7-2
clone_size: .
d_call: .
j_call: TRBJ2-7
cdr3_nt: TGTGCCAGCAGCTTAGAGGGGATCCGCGAGCAGTACTTC
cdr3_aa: CASSLEGIREQYF

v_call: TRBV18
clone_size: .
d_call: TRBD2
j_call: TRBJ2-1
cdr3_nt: TGTGCCAGCTCTCTAATAGCGGGGGGAAACAATGAGCAGTTCTTC
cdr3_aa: CASSLIAGGNNEQFF

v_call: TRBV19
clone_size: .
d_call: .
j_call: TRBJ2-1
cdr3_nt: TGTGCCAGTAGTTCTGGCAGGGGAAGCGACAATGAGCAGTTCTTC
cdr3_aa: CASSSGRGSDNEQFF

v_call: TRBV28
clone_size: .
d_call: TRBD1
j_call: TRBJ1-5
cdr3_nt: TGTGCCAGCAGTTCCGGGACAGGGACGGGCAATCAGCCCCAGCATTTT
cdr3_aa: CASSSGTGTGNQPQHF

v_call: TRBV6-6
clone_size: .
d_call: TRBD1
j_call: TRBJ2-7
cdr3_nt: TGTGCCAGCAGTTCCCCGGACAGGGACGACTACGAGCAGTACTTC
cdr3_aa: CASSSPDRDDYEQYF

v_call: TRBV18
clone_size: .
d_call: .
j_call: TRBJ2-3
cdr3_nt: TGTGCCAGCTCACCACCTCGAACTAGGGGGTCCCACACAGATACGCAGTATTTT
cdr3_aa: CASSPPRTRGSHTDTQYF